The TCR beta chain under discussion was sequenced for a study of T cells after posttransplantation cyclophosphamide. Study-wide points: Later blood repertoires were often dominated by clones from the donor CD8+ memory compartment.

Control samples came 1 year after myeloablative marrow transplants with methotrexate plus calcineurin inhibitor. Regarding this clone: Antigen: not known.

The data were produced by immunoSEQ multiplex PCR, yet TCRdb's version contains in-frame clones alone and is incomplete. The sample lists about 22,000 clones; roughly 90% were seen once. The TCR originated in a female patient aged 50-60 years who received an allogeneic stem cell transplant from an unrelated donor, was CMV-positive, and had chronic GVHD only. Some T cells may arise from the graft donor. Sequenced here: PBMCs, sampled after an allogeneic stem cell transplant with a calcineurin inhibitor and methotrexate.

The CDR3 bases are TGTGCCAGCAGCTTACGGACAGGGGCCCCTGAAGCTTTCTTT. As protein: CASSLRTGAPEAFF. This sequence joins TRBV7-2 and TRBJ1-1; 9 bases agree with TRBD1. This CDR3 has 14 amino acids. CDR1 SGHTA and CDR2 FQGNSA come from the germline V gene. Trimming at V came to 2 bases and at J to 6 bases, leaving 4 bases not matched to a gene.